Listed below are T cell receptor beta chains from one sample, sequenced in a study of read filtering for tumor transcriptome and immune sequencing. Each CDR3 protein gets one entry after TCRdb re-called the reads with MiXCR. The table records tens of thousands of distinct CDR3 sequences, 20% to 25% of them present only once. Sequenced input: a population of CD138-negative cells sorted from bone marrow. These receptors came from a donor aged 40 or older with multiple myeloma. The CDR3 runs from the conserved cysteine through the conserved F or W. D genes are given only for firm matches. Only part of the rows carry a size: once, few, many, or a class if the clone is expanded.

CASGTFQYEQYF TGTGCCAGCGGGACATTTCAATACGAGCAGTACTTC - TRBJ2-7 TRBV28 many
CASKMGAGNTIYF TGTGCCAGCAAAATGGGTGCTGGAAACACCATATATTTT - TRBJ1-3 TRBV7-9 many
CASSVGLARDEQFF TGTGCCAGCAGTGTGGGACTAGCTAGGGATGAGCAGTTCTTC TRBD2 TRBJ2-1 TRBV27 many
CASSRGPEAFF TGCGCCAGCAGTAGGGGGCCTGAAGCTTTCTTT TRBD1 TRBJ1-1 TRBV12-3/TRBV12-4 many
CRTSDGANTEAFF TGCAGAACGTCGGATGGGGCAAACACTGAAGCTTTCTTT - TRBJ1-1 TRBV20-1 -
CASSLGGGARTDTQYF TGCGCCAGCAGCTTGGGCGGCGGGGCTCGCACAGATACGCAGTATTTT - TRBJ2-3 TRBV5-1 many
CSARATGDYYNEQFF TGCAGTGCCAGGGCGACAGGGGATTACTACAATGAGCAGTTCTTC TRBD1 TRBJ2-1 TRBV20-1 -
CASSSTAQGALGTEAFF TGTGCCAGCAGTTCGACCGCCCAGGGGGCCTTGGGCACTGAAGCTTTCTTT TRBD1 TRBJ1-1 TRBV5-6 many
CASSSTGLGTEAFF TGCGCCAGCAGCTCAACAGGACTAGGCACTGAAGCTTTCTTT - TRBJ1-1 TRBV5-1 many
CASSPPGQGYAGELFF TGTGCCAGCTCACCCCCGGGACAGGGCTACGCCGGGGAGCTGTTTTTT TRBD1 TRBJ2-2 TRBV18 -
CASSLGTTPTGELFF TGTGCCAGCAGCTTAGGAACCACCCCTACCGGGGAGCTGTTTTTT - TRBJ2-2 TRBV7-2 -
CASTRTGKNQPQHF TGTGCCAGTACCAGGACAGGGAAAAATCAGCCCCAGCATTTT TRBD1 TRBJ1-5 TRBV19 few
CASTSTRDTQYF TGTGCCAGCACCTCTACCAGGGATACGCAGTATTTT - TRBJ2-3 TRBV28 many
CASSPPTYNEQFF TGTGCCAGCAGCCCCCCGACCTACAATGAGCAGTTCTTC - TRBJ2-1 TRBV11-2 few
CAWSARAYGYTF TGTGCCTGGAGTGCACGCGCATATGGCTACACCTTC - TRBJ1-2 TRBV30 -
CASRPGQGGNTIYF TGTGCCAGCAGACCGGGACAGGGGGGAAACACCATATATTTT TRBD1 TRBJ1-3 TRBV28 -
CASSLGTGLASDTQYF TGCGCCAGCAGCTTGGGTACGGGACTAGCTTCAGATACGCAGTATTTT TRBD2 TRBJ2-3 TRBV5-1 few
CASSLDRPQGNEQFF TGTGCCAGCAGTTTGGACAGGCCCCAAGGCAATGAGCAGTTCTTC TRBD1 TRBJ2-1 TRBV12-3/TRBV12-4 many
CAVGQRTDTQYF TGTGCCGTGGGACAGCGCACAGATACGCAGTATTTT TRBD1 TRBJ2-3 TRBV28 many
CASSSGSYEQCF TGTGCCAGTAGTAGCGGGAGCTACGAGCAGTGCTTC TRBD2 TRBJ2-7 TRBV19 -
CTSSPNRGAGTQYF TGCACCAGCAGCCCGAATAGGGGGGCCGGGACCCAGTACTTC - TRBJ2-5 TRBV5-1 -
CASSLTGQEAFF TGTGCCAGCAGCTTAACAGGGCAAGAAGCTTTCTTT - TRBJ1-1 TRBV7-9 many
CASSRTGEGDEKLFF TGCGCCAGCAGCAGGACAGGGGAAGGAGATGAAAAACTGTTTTTT TRBD1 TRBJ1-4 TRBV5-1 many
CANLTLASRDRLTYEQYF TGTGCCAACCTGACTTTGGCCAGCCGGGACAGACTTACCTACGAGCAGTACTTC TRBD1 TRBJ2-7 TRBV27 many
CASSQTGGSPSMQFF TGTGCCAGCAGCCAAACAGGGGGCTCCCCGAGCATGCAGTTCTTC TRBD1 TRBJ2-1 TRBV7-3 many
CASSETTDQETQYF TGTGCCAGCTCGGAGACCACAGATCAAGAGACCCAGTACTTC - TRBJ2-5 TRBV18 many
CASSLRDRNQPQHF TGTGCCAGCAGCTTGCGGGACAGGAATCAGCCCCAGCATTTT TRBD1 TRBJ1-5 TRBV5-6 few
CASLGSGELFF TGCGCCAGCTTGGGATCCGGGGAGCTGTTTTTT - TRBJ2-2 TRBV5-1 many
CASSGQHYEQYF TGTGCCAGCAGTGGACAGCACTACGAGCAGTACTTC - TRBJ2-7 TRBV6-5 many
CASRPGQGKSDTQYF TGCGCCAGCAGACCGGGACAGGGGAAGTCAGATACGCAGTATTTT TRBD1 TRBJ2-3 TRBV10-1 many
CSARARTKVVDTQYF TGCAGTGCTAGGGCCCGGACTAAAGTTGTGGATACGCAGTATTTT - TRBJ2-3 TRBV20-1 many
CASSLPGQIAGYTF TGTGCCAGCAGTTTACCGGGTCAAATCGCTGGCTACACCTTC - TRBJ1-2 TRBV28 many
CATARGESTDMQYF TGTGCCACAGCTCGCGGGGAAAGCACAGATATGCAGTATTTT - TRBJ2-3 TRBV10-3 -
CASRPEQRDYGYTF TGTGCCAGCAGGCCTGAACAGCGAGACTATGGCTACACCTTC - TRBJ1-2 TRBV12-3/TRBV12-4 few
CASSLDGSAGDTQYF TGCGCCAGCAGCTTGGACGGCAGCGCGGGGGATACGCAGTATTTT - TRBJ2-3 TRBV5-1 many
CASSSPPRPGHSYNEQFF TGCGCCAGCAGTTCCCCCCCCAGGCCAGGACACTCATACAATGAGCAGTTCTTC - TRBJ2-1 TRBV10-2 many
CSAGLAGADTQYF TGCAGCGCGGGACTAGCGGGGGCAGATACGCAGTATTTT TRBD2 TRBJ2-3 TRBV29-1 few
CASSPTSSGNTIYF TGTGCCAGCAGCCCGACAAGCTCTGGAAACACCATATATTTT - TRBJ1-3 TRBV12-3/TRBV12-4 -
CASRQGVGEQYF TGTGCCAGCAGACAGGGTGTGGGCGAGCAGTACTTC - TRBJ2-7 TRBV7-9 -
CASSSDARQVQYF TGCGCCAGCAGCTCGGACGCAAGACAAGTGCAGTACTTC - TRBJ2-7 TRBV5-1 few
CASRPGLAGVTQYF TGTGCCAGCAGACCGGGACTAGCGGGGGTGACCCAGTACTTC TRBD2 TRBJ2-5 TRBV12-3/TRBV12-4 -
CASKPAGRHSYEQYF TGTGCCAGCAAACCTGCGGGACGGCACTCCTACGAGCAGTACTTC - TRBJ2-7 TRBV28 few
CASSQEPAGGPYTGELFF TGTGCCAGCAGCCAAGAACCAGCGGGGGGGCCGTACACCGGGGAGCTGTTTTTT TRBD2 TRBJ2-2 TRBV4-2 many
CASSFVRTAEAFF TGTGCCAGCAGCTTCGTAAGGACGGCTGAAGCTTTCTTT - TRBJ1-1 TRBV7-9 -
CSARDRLGSYNEQFF TGCAGTGCTAGAGATCGACTAGGCTCCTACAATGAGCAGTTCTTC - TRBJ2-1 TRBV20-1 many
CASSLPTNTEAFF TGCGCCAGCAGCTTGCCTACCAACACTGAAGCTTTCTTT - TRBJ1-1 TRBV5-1 many
CASSEVRAVETEQYF TGTGCCAGCAGTGAGGTCCGGGCCGTAGAGACCGAGCAGTACTTC - TRBJ2-7 TRBV6-1 medium-sized
CASSEEGPGHSSYNEQFF TGTGCCAGCAGTGAAGAGGGGCCGGGACATAGCTCCTACAATGAGCAGTTCTTC - TRBJ2-1 TRBV2 many
CASSDSPGTLPIGDTQYF TGTGCCAGCAGCGACTCCCCGGGAACCCTTCCGATAGGAGATACGCAGTATTTT - TRBJ2-3 TRBV14 -
CASSRRQGAGNTIYF TGTGCCAGCAGCCGGAGACAGGGGGCTGGAAACACCATATATTTT TRBD1 TRBJ1-3 TRBV7-2 -
CASSYSAGSSYEQYF TGTGCCAGCAGTTACTCGGCAGGATCTTCCTACGAGCAGTACTTC - TRBJ2-7 TRBV6-5 many
CSAPDGGRGTDTQYF TGCAGTGCCCCGGACGGGGGGCGCGGAACAGATACGCAGTATTTT - TRBJ2-3 TRBV20-1 -
CASSLETGTFEQYF TGTGCCAGCAGCTTAGAGACAGGCACTTTCGAGCAGTACTTC - TRBJ2-7 TRBV7-6 few
CSAYRGNEQFF TGCAGCGCCTACCGAGGGAATGAGCAGTTCTTC - TRBJ2-1 TRBV29-1 -
CASSVGPDTKPGELFF TGTGCCAGCAGCGTAGGGCCAGACACTAAGCCAGGGGAGCTGTTTTTT - TRBJ2-2 TRBV9 many
CASSTVGTDTQYF TGCGCCAGCAGCACGGTTGGCACAGATACGCAGTATTTT - TRBJ2-3 TRBV5-1 many
CASRQGANYGYTF TGTGCCAGCAGGCAAGGGGCTAACTATGGCTACACCTTC - TRBJ1-2 TRBV28 many
CASSPGWGNTEAFF TGTGCCAGCAGTCCAGGGTGGGGGAACACTGAAGCTTTCTTT - TRBJ1-1 TRBV12-3/TRBV12-4 -
CASSTPGQGFGQPQHF TGTGCCAGCAGTACGCCGGGACAGGGATTTGGCCAGCCCCAGCATTTT TRBD1 TRBJ1-5 TRBV28 -
CASSGWPAELAKNIQYF TGTGCCAGCAGCGGGTGGCCGGCAGAGTTAGCCAAAAACATTCAGTACTTC - TRBJ2-4 TRBV7-9 many